These T cell receptor beta chains were read from a single sample in a study of neurological immune-mediated disorders. TCRdb re-derived calls from the 5' RACE reads in MiXCR, one entry per CDR3 protein. The sample includes around 18,000 distinct CDR3 sequences, about 20% of them seen just once. Sequenced input: PBMCs. The receptors come from a man aged 45-65 years in good health. Each CDR3 is given with its conserved first and last residue. Each record gives: D gene, J gene, clone size, V gene, CDR3 protein, CDR3 DNA. D genes are given only for firm matches. Size tells how often a clone was seen (once, few, many) or the class of an expanded clone, and some rows leave it out.

.,TRBJ1-1,many,TRBV30,CAWSVSVNTEAFF,TGTGCCTGGAGTGTTTCGGTGAACACTGAAGCTTTCTTT
TRBD2,TRBJ2-4,medium-sized,TRBV20-1,CSARDPSGRNIQYF,TGCAGTGCTAGAGACCCTAGCGGGAGAAACATTCAGTACTTC
.,TRBJ2-5,many,TRBV29-1,CSVAKRNEETQYF,TGCAGCGTCGCCAAAAGGAACGAAGAGACCCAGTACTTC
.,TRBJ2-3,few,TRBV12-3/TRBV12-4,CASSISDTQYF,TGTGCCAGCAGCATATCGGATACGCAGTATTTT
.,TRBJ2-2,many,TRBV24-1,CATSGGGELFF,TGTGCCACCAGTGGAGGGGGGGAGCTGTTTTTT
.,TRBJ2-7,many,TRBV10-2,CASSETGIEQYF,TGCGCCAGCAGTGAAACAGGGATCGAGCAGTACTTC
TRBD2,TRBJ2-1,.,TRBV29-1,CSVVTAGGDEKFF,TGCAGCGTTGTGACAGCGGGAGGGGATGAGAAGTTCTTC
.,TRBJ1-2,many,TRBV7-2,CASSQSRVGGAGGYTF,TGTGCCAGCAGCCAAAGCCGGGTTGGGGGAGCTGGTGGCTACACCTTC
.,TRBJ2-1,many,TRBV4-3,CASSQGFNLGSYNEQFF,TGCGCCAGCAGCCAAGGTTTCAACTTGGGCTCCTACAATGAGCAGTTCTTC
TRBD2,TRBJ2-3,.,TRBV3-1,CASSPRTSLSSKDTQYF,TGTGCCAGCAGCCCCCGGACTAGCTTGAGTTCTAAAGATACGCAGTATTTT
.,TRBJ1-1,many,TRBV20-1,CSARDVVKPQAFF,TGCAGTGCTAGAGATGTAGTAAAACCTCAAGCTTTCTTT
.,TRBJ2-2,many,TRBV7-2,CASSFPLYGGVGTGELFF,TGTGCCAGCAGCTTTCCTCTGTACGGGGGCGTCGGCACCGGGGAGCTGTTTTTT
TRBD2,TRBJ2-1,many,TRBV7-3,CASSLDSGSSYNEQFF,TGTGCCAGCAGCTTGGATAGCGGGAGCTCCTACAATGAGCAGTTCTTC
TRBD2,TRBJ2-1,once,TRBV20-1,CSAEGAGPYNEQFF,TGCAGTGCCGAGGGAGCGGGACCCTACAATGAGCAGTTCTTC
TRBD1,TRBJ1-5,many,TRBV12-3/TRBV12-4,CASSLTGGGQPQHF,TGTGCCAGCAGTTTGACAGGGGGGGGACAGCCCCAGCATTTT
.,TRBJ2-5,many,TRBV20-1,CSARDRGRGPAQYF,TGCAGTGCTAGAGACCGTGGACGGGGACCGGCCCAGTACTTC
TRBD2,TRBJ2-4,medium-sized,TRBV20-1,CSATSSGLLAKNIQYF,TGCAGTGCTACTTCTAGCGGGCTGCTAGCCAAAAACATTCAGTACTTC
.,TRBJ2-7,many,TRBV4-3,CASSQGRSSYEQYF,TGCGCCAGCAGCCAAGGGAGGAGCTCCTACGAGCAGTACTTC
.,TRBJ2-1,many,TRBV4-1,CASSQRPEAISYNEQFF,TGCGCCAGCAGCCAGCGACCTGAGGCCATATCCTACAATGAGCAGTTCTTC
.,TRBJ2-1,.,TRBV9,CASSGGPVEERNEQFF,TGTGCCAGCAGCGGGGGACCGGTAGAGGAGCGTAATGAGCAGTTCTTC
TRBD2,TRBJ2-3,few,TRBV7-2,CASSSGLAPDTQYF,TGTGCCAGCAGCTCGGGACTAGCTCCCGATACGCAGTATTTT
TRBD2,TRBJ2-1,many,TRBV7-3,CASSLLAGVEQFF,TGTGCCAGCAGCTTACTAGCGGGAGTTGAGCAGTTCTTC
TRBD1,TRBJ2-7,medium-sized,TRBV10-3,CAIRHNTGVLSEQYF,TGTGCCATCAGGCATAATACAGGGGTGCTTAGCGAGCAGTACTTC
.,TRBJ1-1,many,TRBV7-9,CASSLSNAQGTEAFF,TGTGCCAGCAGCTTATCCAACGCACAGGGTACTGAAGCTTTCTTT
TRBD2,TRBJ2-3,many,TRBV20-1,CSASGTSGRTDTQYF,TGCAGTGCTAGCGGGACTAGCGGGAGAACAGATACGCAGTATTTT
TRBD1,TRBJ1-1,many,TRBV2,CASSDPRTTGGLNTEAFF,TGTGCCAGCAGTGATCCTCGAACGACAGGGGGCTTGAACACTGAAGCTTTCTTT
.,TRBJ2-5,.,TRBV20-1,CSPQNQETQYF,TGCAGTCCACAAAATCAAGAGACCCAGTACTTC
.,TRBJ2-3,many,TRBV5-1,CASSMGPDGDTQYF,TGCGCCAGCAGCATGGGCCCCGATGGAGATACGCAGTATTTT
.,TRBJ2-7,.,TRBV29-1,CSAGDGYEQYF,TGCAGCGCTGGGGACGGCTACGAGCAGTACTTC
.,TRBJ2-7,.,TRBV5-1,CASSFYICSARGAGLSYEQYF,.
.,TRBJ2-1,medium-sized,TRBV5-1,CASSLAGHPQEQFF,TGCGCCAGCAGCTTAGCGGGACACCCTCAAGAGCAGTTCTTC
.,TRBJ2-1,medium-sized,TRBV20-1,CSAWGWGNEQFF,TGCAGTGCTTGGGGCTGGGGCAATGAGCAGTTCTTC
.,TRBJ2-2,many,TRBV28,CASSWAWASENTGELFF,TGTGCCAGCAGCTGGGCGTGGGCTAGCGAGAACACCGGGGAGCTGTTTTTT
.,TRBJ1-5,.,TRBV6-2/TRBV6-3,CASSYFGATGQPQHF,TGTGCCAGCAGTTATTTTGGGGCTACCGGCCAGCCCCAGCATTTT
TRBD2,TRBJ2-1,few,TRBV7-7,CASSPSGGGEQFF,TGTGCCAGCAGCCCGAGCGGGGGCGGGGAGCAGTTCTTC
TRBD2,TRBJ2-1,.,TRBV28,CASSSSSGRDNEQFF,TGTGCCAGCAGTTCTTCTAGCGGGAGAGACAATGAGCAGTTCTTC
.,TRBJ1-1,.,TRBV6-2/TRBV6-3,CASSYSKGLNTEAFF,TGTGCCAGCAGTTACTCGAAAGGGCTGAACACTGAAGCTTTCTTT